The 2 T cell receptor beta chains presented below share a single source sample, sequenced in a study of blood T cells in healthy people across ages. With a J-beta primer mix and a sample-barcoded 5' primer, a second PCR ran about 7 to 11 cycles. MiXCR, run by TCRdb on the 5' RACE reads, gives a single entry per CDR3 protein. The data contain some 920,000 distinct CDR3 sequences, roughly 51% of them singletons. Material: blood. The receptors originated from a woman in her sixties in good health.

The CDR3 spells CASSALLGEQYF. CDR3 nucleotide sequence: TGTGCCAGCAGTGCTTTGTTGGGCGAGCAGTACTTC. The rearrangement links TRBV2 to TRBJ2-7; D gene ambiguous. This CDR3 is 12 amino acids long. Germline CDR1 SNHLY, CDR2 FYNNEI. Trimming left V 4 bases short and J 6 bases short, with 10 bases between. The entire variable domain, with the rest obtained from reference TRBV2 and TRBJ2-7, is as follows: EPEVTQTPSHQVTQMGQEVILRCVPISNHLYFYWYRQILGQKVEFLVSFYNNEISEKSEIFDDQFSVERPDGSNFTLKIRSTKLEDSAMYFCASSALLGEQYFGPGTRLTVT.

The gene calls are TRBV29-1 and TRBJ2-1; 12 nucleotides line up with TRBD2. Germline values: CDR1 SQVTM, CDR2 ANQGSEA. This CDR3 has 15 residues. Germline trimming cut 0 bases from V and 6 bases from J; bases unmatched to any gene: 3. For the CDR3, the DNA is TGCAGCGTTGAAGATTGGACTAGCGGGACCAATGAGCAGTTCTTC. It translates to CSVEDWTSGTNEQFF.